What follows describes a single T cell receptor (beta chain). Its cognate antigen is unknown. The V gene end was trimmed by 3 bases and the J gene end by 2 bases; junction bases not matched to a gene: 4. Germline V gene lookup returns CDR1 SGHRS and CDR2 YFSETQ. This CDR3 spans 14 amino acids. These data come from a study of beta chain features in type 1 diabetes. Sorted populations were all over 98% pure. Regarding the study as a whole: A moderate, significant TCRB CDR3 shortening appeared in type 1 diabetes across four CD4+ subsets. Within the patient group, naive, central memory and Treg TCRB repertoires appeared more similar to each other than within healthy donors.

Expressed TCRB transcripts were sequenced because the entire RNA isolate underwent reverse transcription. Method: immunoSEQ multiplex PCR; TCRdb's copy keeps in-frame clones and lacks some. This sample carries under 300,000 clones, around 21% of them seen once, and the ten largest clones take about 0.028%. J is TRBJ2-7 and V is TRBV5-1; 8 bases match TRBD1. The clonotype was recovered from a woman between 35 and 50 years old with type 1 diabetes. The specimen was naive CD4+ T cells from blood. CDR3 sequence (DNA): TGCGCCAGCAGCTCCTCGACAGGGGCCTACGAGCAGTACTTC. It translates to CASSSSTGAYEQYF.